The clone carrying this T cell receptor beta chain was seen more than once but under ten times. The entry originates in a study of T cell changes during pregnancy in multiple sclerosis. Losses at the gene ends were 4 bases for V and 7 bases for J; bases not matched to a gene: 5. Looked up from germline, CDR1 is MNHNS and CDR2 is SASEGT. The length of the CDR3 is 13 residues. Method: immunoSEQ multiplex PCR; TCRdb's copy keeps in-frame clones and lacks some. Counted here are tens of thousands of clones, roughly 90% occurring once; the ten biggest clones make up about 0.31%. This chain joins TRBV6-1 and TRBJ1-1; TRBD1 matches at 8 bases. The material was CD4+ T cells from peripheral blood mononuclear cells, obtained in the third trimester of pregnancy. This sequence was found in a female donor in good health, enrolled as a control in a pregnancy study. This chain's CDR3 is CASSVDRASEAFF. DNA for the CDR3: TGTGCCAGCAGTGTGGACAGGGCGAGTGAAGCTTTCTTT.